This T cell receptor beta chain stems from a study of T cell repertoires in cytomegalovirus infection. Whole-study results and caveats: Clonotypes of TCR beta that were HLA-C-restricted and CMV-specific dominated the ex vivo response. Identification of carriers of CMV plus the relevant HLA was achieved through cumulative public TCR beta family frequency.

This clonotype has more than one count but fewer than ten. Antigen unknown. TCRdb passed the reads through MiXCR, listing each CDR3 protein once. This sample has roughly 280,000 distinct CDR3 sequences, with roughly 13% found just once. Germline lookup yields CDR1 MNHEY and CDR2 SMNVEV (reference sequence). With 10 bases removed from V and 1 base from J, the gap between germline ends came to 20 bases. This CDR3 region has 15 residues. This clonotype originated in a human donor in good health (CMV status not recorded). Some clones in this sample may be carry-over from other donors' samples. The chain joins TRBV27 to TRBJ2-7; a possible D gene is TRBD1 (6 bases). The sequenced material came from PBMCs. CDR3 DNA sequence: TGTGCCACGCGCCTTCTTACAGGGAAATCCTACGAGCAGTACTTC. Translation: CATRLLTGKSYEQYF.